A selection of T cell receptor beta chains follows, all from one sample in a study of a mutant IDH1 vaccine in newly diagnosed glioma. Their antigens remain unidentified. Sequenced by immunoSEQ multiplex PCR; TCRdb stores in-frame clones only, minus some. Among fewer than 70,000 clones, less than 85% were seen once, and the ten largest hold 3.5% to 4.5%. The specimen comprised PBMCs, sampled from a glioma patient whose treatment included an IDH1 peptide vaccine. Source of these receptors: a man aged 25 to 40 with glioma. CDR3s include the opening cysteine and the closing phenylalanine or tryptophan. The order of the fields is J gene, V gene, CDR3 length, clone size, D gene, CDR3 DNA, CDR3 protein. The D gene is left open where the match is weak. Size is stated for part of the rows, as once, few or many counts, or as a class when the clone is expanded.

J: TRBJ2-3
V: TRBV29-1
length: 14
size: -
D: TRBD2
DNA: TGCAGCGTTGAAGGCGGGAGGGCCGTAGATACGCAGTATTTT
CDR3: CSVEGGRAVDTQYF

J: TRBJ1-1
V: TRBV20-1
length: 11
size: -
D: -
DNA: TGCAGTGCTGACAGGCACACTGAAGCTTTCTTT
CDR3: CSADRHTEAFF

J: TRBJ2-7
V: TRBV19
length: 10
size: -
D: -
DNA: TGTGCCAGGCCCGAACAAGCGCAGTACTTC
CDR3: CARPEQAQYF

J: TRBJ1-1
V: TRBV9
length: 14
size: -
D: -
DNA: TGTGCCAGCAGCGTAGTGGGGGGTCGCACTGAAGCTTTCTTT
CDR3: CASSVVGGRTEAFF

J: TRBJ1-1
V: TRBV30
length: 12
size: -
D: -
DNA: TGTGCCTGGACCCCACCGTTAACTGAAGCTTTCTTT
CDR3: CAWTPPLTEAFF

J: TRBJ2-3
V: TRBV11-2
length: 15
size: once
D: -
DNA: TGTGCCAGCAGCTTAGATGGGGCTAGCACAGATACGCAGTATTTT
CDR3: CASSLDGASTDTQYF

J: TRBJ2-3
V: TRBV19
length: 14
size: -
D: -
DNA: TGTGCCAGTAGTATAAATCGGGGCACAGATACGCAGTATTTT
CDR3: CASSINRGTDTQYF

J: TRBJ1-1
V: TRBV19
length: 15
size: once
D: -
DNA: TGTGCCAGTAGTATAGTTCAGGGCGTCGGCACTGAAGCTTTCTTT
CDR3: CASSIVQGVGTEAFF

J: TRBJ2-1
V: TRBV7-8
length: 16
size: -
D: -
DNA: TGTGCCAGCAGCTCCCAACCCCCCAGGGTAACCAATGAGCAGTTCTTC
CDR3: CASSSQPPRVTNEQFF

J: TRBJ1-5
V: TRBV6-5
length: 12
size: -
D: -
DNA: TGTGCCAGCAGTTACCCCGGGGAGCCCCAGCATTTT
CDR3: CASSYPGEPQHF

J: TRBJ2-1
V: TRBV9
length: 13
size: -
D: -
DNA: TGTGCCAGCAGCGTAGTGGGTAGCGGTGAGCAGTTCTTC
CDR3: CASSVVGSGEQFF

J: TRBJ2-3
V: TRBV1
length: 19
size: once
D: -
DNA: TGCACCAGCAGCCAGGATTATTCCGCGAAGGACTATCGCACAGATACGCAGTATTTT
CDR3: CTSSQDYSAKDYRTDTQYF

J: TRBJ2-1
V: TRBV7-3
length: 11
size: -
D: -
DNA: TGTGCCAGCGGAACCTACAATGAGCAGTTCTTC
CDR3: CASGTYNEQFF

J: TRBJ1-1
V: TRBV7-6
length: 11
size: -
D: -
DNA: TGTGCCAGCAGCTTAGTTGCTGAAGCTTTCTTT
CDR3: CASSLVAEAFF

J: TRBJ2-1
V: TRBV4-3
length: 16
size: once
D: -
DNA: TGCGCCAGCAGCCAAGATGGGCTAGCCCGCTACAATGAGCAGTTCTTC
CDR3: CASSQDGLARYNEQFF

J: TRBJ1-2
V: TRBV7-3
length: 13
size: few
D: TRBD1
DNA: TGTGCCAGCAGCCGGACAGGGGGAGGAGGCTACACCTTC
CDR3: CASSRTGGGGYTF

J: TRBJ2-2
V: TRBV5-5
length: 13
size: -
D: -
DNA: TGTGCCAGCAGCGGGGAGGTAACCGGGGAGCTGTTTTTT
CDR3: CASSGEVTGELFF

J: TRBJ2-7
V: TRBV10-1
length: 12
size: -
D: -
DNA: TGCGCCAGCAGTGAGGCCGGCTACGAGCAGTACTTC
CDR3: CASSEAGYEQYF

J: TRBJ2-1
V: TRBV9
length: 16
size: -
D: -
DNA: TGTGCCAGCAGCGTAGTCGGGGGGCGACTGGGGAATGAGCAGTTCTTC
CDR3: CASSVVGGRLGNEQFF

J: TRBJ2-1
V: TRBV29-1
length: 13
size: -
D: -
DNA: TGCAGCGTTGCGCAGGGAGGCGGCAATGAGCAGTTCTTC
CDR3: CSVAQGGGNEQFF

J: TRBJ2-5
V: TRBV10-3
length: 14
size: once
D: TRBD2
DNA: TGTGCCCTGACTAGCGGCCCGGGGGGAGAGACCCAGTACTTC
CDR3: CALTSGPGGETQYF

J: TRBJ1-1
V: TRBV7-8
length: 14
size: -
D: -
DNA: TGTGCCAGCAGCTTAGCGGGGTCGGCTGAATTGGCTTTCTTT
CDR3: CASSLAGSAELAFF

J: TRBJ1-3
V: TRBV11-2
length: 14
size: -
D: -
DNA: TGTGCCAGTTGGGGGGGAAGTACTGGAAACACCATATATTTT
CDR3: CASWGGSTGNTIYF

J: TRBJ1-2
V: TRBV5-3
length: 13
size: -
D: -
DNA: TGTGCCAGCAACCTTGGAGGATCCTATGGCTACACCTTC
CDR3: CASNLGGSYGYTF

J: TRBJ2-7
V: TRBV7-6
length: 13
size: -
D: -
DNA: TGTGCCAGCAGCTTCGGAGGGACCTACGAGCAGTACTTC
CDR3: CASSFGGTYEQYF

J: TRBJ1-4
V: TRBV13
length: 15
size: -
D: TRBD1
DNA: TGTGCCAGCAGCCCGGGGACAGGGGGAACCGAAAAACTGTTTTTT
CDR3: CASSPGTGGTEKLFF

J: TRBJ2-3
V: TRBV11-3
length: 13
size: -
D: -
DNA: TGTGCCAGCAGCTATAGGGGCACAGATACGCAGTATTTT
CDR3: CASSYRGTDTQYF

J: TRBJ1-2
V: TRBV6-5
length: 16
size: -
D: TRBD1
DNA: TGTGCCAGCAGTTACCGGGGACAGAGGGGCCTCTATGGCTACACCTTC
CDR3: CASSYRGQRGLYGYTF

J: TRBJ1-2
V: TRBV4-3
length: 13
size: once
D: -
DNA: TGCGCCAGCAGCCAAGGTTCGGGGATAGGCTACACCTTC
CDR3: CASSQGSGIGYTF

J: TRBJ2-5
V: TRBV5-4
length: 17
size: -
D: TRBD2
DNA: TGTGCCAGCAGCGGGGCTAGCGGGGGGGCACGGCAAGAGACCCAGTACTTC
CDR3: CASSGASGGARQETQYF

J: TRBJ1-4
V: TRBV4-2
length: 13
size: -
D: -
DNA: TGTGCCAGCAGAGTCGACAGTCAGGAAAAACTGTTTTTT
CDR3: CASRVDSQEKLFF

J: TRBJ2-6
V: TRBV4-1
length: 15
size: -
D: -
DNA: TGCGCCAGCAGCCAAGGGCTGGCTGGGGCCAACGTCCTGACTTTC
CDR3: CASSQGLAGANVLTF